The rows below give T cell receptor beta chains drawn from one sample of a study of neurological immune-mediated disorders. TCRdb re-derived calls from the 5' RACE reads in MiXCR, one entry per CDR3 protein. Of about 30,000 distinct CDR3 sequences in the sample, less than 6% were seen once. Sequenced input: CD4+ T cells from blood. The receptors shown here come from a woman between 50 and 59 years old in good health. Both conserved end residues are part of each CDR3. The order of the fields is V gene, D gene, clone size, J gene, CDR3 protein, CDR3 DNA. A D gene is named only where the DNA matches it firmly. The size field reads how often the clone was seen (once, few, many) or a class if it is expanded.

>TRBV20-1|NA|many|TRBJ2-1
CSAFGVALNEQFF
TGCAGTGCTTTCGGGGTTGCTCTAAATGAGCAGTTCTTC
>TRBV7-3|TRBD2|many|TRBJ2-7
CASSLASSGSYEQYF
TGTGCCAGCAGCTTAGCGTCTAGCGGGAGTTACGAGCAGTACTTC
>TRBV18|NA|many|TRBJ2-5
CASSPIPQETQYF
TGTGCCAGCTCACCAATCCCGCAAGAGACCCAGTACTTC
>TRBV5-8|NA|many|TRBJ1-5
CASSWKSQPQHF
TGTGCCAGCAGCTGGAAATCTCAGCCCCAGCATTTT
>TRBV7-3|NA|many|TRBJ1-1
CASSPTARTANTEAFF
TGTGCCAGCAGCCCAACCGCTCGGACAGCGAACACTGAAGCTTTCTTT
>TRBV29-1|NA|many|TRBJ2-2
CSVGGVTGELFF
TGCAGCGTTGGAGGGGTGACCGGGGAGCTGTTTTTT
>TRBV6-2/TRBV6-3|TRBD2|many|TRBJ2-3
CASSYSSRRTSGLTDTQYF
TGTGCCAGCAGTTACTCATCCCGTCGGACTAGCGGCCTCACAGATACGCAGTATTTT
>TRBV6-6|NA|many|TRBJ2-3
CASSRGTTDTQYF
TGTGCCAGCAGTAGGGGGACCACAGATACGCAGTATTTT
>TRBV7-9|NA|many|TRBJ2-5
CASSSTGTPPETQYF
TGTGCCAGCAGCTCCACCGGGACGCCTCCAGAGACCCAGTACTTC
>TRBV3-1|NA|many|TRBJ1-5
CASSQSGLNQPQHF
TGTGCCAGCAGCCAAAGTGGCCTAAATCAGCCCCAGCATTTT
>TRBV2|NA|many|TRBJ2-7
CASSSTDHSYEQYF
TGTGCCAGCAGTTCGACAGACCACTCCTACGAGCAGTACTTC
>TRBV20-1|NA|many|TRBJ1-1
CSAMDRPMNTEAFF
TGCAGTGCTATGGACCGCCCGATGAACACTGAAGCTTTCTTT
>TRBV5-1|TRBD1|many|TRBJ1-4
CASSFSQGENEKLFF
TGCGCCAGCAGCTTCAGCCAGGGGGAGAATGAAAAACTGTTTTTT
>TRBV28|TRBD2|many|TRBJ2-7
CASSLVLAGVREQYF
TGTGCCAGCAGTTTAGTCCTAGCGGGAGTACGGGAGCAGTACTTC
>TRBV5-4|TRBD1|many|TRBJ2-7
CASSPTRDRLYEQYF
TGTGCCAGCAGCCCGACTCGGGACAGGCTATACGAGCAGTACTTC
>TRBV20-1|NA|medium-sized|TRBJ2-2
CSARLTTGELFF
TGCAGTGCTAGACTAACTACCGGGGAGCTGTTTTTT